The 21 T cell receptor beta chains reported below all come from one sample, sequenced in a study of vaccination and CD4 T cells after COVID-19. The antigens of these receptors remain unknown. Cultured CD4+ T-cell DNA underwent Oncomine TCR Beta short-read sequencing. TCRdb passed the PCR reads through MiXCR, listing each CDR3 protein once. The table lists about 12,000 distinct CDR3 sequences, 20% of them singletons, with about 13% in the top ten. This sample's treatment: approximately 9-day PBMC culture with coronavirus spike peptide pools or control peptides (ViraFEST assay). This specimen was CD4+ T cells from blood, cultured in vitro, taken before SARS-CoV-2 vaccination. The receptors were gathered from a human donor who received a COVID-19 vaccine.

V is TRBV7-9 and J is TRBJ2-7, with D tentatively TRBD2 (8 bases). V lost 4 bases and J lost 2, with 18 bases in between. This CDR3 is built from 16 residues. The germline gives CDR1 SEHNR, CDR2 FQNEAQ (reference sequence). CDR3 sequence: CASSWRGGTAAYEQYF. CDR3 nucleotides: TGTGCCAGCAGCTGGCGCGGGGGGACAGCTGCCTACGAGCAGTACTTC.

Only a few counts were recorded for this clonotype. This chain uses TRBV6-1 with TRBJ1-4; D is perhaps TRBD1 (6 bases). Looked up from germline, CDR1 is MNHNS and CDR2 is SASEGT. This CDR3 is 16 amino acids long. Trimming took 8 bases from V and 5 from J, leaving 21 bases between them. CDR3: CASGSHDTGTNEKLFF. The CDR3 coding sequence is TGTGCCAGCGGATCGCACGATACAGGGACGAATGAAAAACTGTTTTTT.

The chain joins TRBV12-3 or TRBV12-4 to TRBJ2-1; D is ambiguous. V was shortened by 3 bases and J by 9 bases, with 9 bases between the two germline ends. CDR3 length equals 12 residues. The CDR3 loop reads CASSFLSFEQFF. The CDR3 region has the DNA TGTGCCAGCAGTTTTCTGTCATTTGAGCAGTTCTTC.

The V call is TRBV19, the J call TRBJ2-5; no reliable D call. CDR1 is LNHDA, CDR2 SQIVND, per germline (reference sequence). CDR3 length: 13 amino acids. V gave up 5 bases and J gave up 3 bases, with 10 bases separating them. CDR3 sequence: CASSPGSEETQYF. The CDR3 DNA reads TGTGCCAGTAGTCCGGGCTCGGAAGAGACCCAGTACTTC.

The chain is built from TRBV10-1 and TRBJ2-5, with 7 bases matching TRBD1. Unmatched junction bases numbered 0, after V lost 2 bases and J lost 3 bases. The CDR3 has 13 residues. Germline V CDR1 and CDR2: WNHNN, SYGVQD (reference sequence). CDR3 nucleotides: TGCGCCAGCAGTGAGACAGGGGAAGAGACCCAGTACTTC. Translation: CASSETGEETQYF.

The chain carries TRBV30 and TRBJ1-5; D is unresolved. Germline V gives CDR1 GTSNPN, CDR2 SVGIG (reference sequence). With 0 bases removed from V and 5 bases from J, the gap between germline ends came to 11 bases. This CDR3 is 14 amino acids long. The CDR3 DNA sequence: TGTGCCTGGAGTGTACCCCCGGCCGATCAGCCCCAGCATTTT. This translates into CAWSVPPADQPQHF. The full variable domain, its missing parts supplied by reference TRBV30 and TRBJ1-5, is SQTIHQWPATLVQPVGSPLSLECTVEGTSNPNLYWYRQAAGRGLQLLFYSVGIGQISSEVPQNLSASRPQDRQFILSSKKLLLSDSGFYLCAWSVPPADQPQHFGDGTRLSIL.

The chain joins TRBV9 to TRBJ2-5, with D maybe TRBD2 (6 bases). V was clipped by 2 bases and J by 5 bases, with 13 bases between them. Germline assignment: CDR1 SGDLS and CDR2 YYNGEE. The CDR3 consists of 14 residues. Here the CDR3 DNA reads TGTGCCAGCAGCGTCTCAGGAGGGCGGGAGACCCAGTACTTC. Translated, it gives CASSVSGGRETQYF.

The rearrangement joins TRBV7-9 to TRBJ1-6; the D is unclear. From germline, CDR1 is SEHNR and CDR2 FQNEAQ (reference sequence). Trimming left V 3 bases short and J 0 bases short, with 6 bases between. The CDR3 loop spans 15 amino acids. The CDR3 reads CASSLRSSYNSPLHF. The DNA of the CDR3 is TGTGCCAGCAGCTTGAGAAGCTCCTATAATTCACCCCTCCACTTT. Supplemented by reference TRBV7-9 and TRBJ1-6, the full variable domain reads DTGVSQNPRHKITKRGQNVTFRCDPISEHNRLYWYRQTLGQGPEFLTYFQNEAQLEKSRLLSDRFSAERPKGSFSTLEIQRTEQGDSAMYLCASSLRSSYNSPLHFGNGTRLTVT.

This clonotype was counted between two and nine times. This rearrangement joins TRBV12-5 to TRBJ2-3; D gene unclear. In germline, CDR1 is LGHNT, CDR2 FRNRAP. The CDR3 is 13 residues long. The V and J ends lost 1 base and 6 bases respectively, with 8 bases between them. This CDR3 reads CASGLEARDTQYF. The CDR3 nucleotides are TGTGCTAGTGGTTTGGAGGCTCGGGATACGCAGTATTTT.

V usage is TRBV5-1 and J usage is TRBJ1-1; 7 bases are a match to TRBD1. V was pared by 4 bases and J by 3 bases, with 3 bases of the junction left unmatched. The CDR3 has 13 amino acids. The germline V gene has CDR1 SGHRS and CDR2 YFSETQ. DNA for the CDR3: TGCGCCAGCAGCCCGGGACAGCACACTGAAGCTTTCTTT. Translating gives CASSPGQHTEAFF.

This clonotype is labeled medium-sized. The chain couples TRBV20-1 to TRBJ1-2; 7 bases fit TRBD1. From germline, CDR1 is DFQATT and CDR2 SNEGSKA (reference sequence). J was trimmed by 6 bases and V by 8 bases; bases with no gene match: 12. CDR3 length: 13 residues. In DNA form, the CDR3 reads TGCAGTCCGTGGAGAGGGGGCGAGAATGGCTACACCTTC. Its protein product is CSPWRGGENGYTF.

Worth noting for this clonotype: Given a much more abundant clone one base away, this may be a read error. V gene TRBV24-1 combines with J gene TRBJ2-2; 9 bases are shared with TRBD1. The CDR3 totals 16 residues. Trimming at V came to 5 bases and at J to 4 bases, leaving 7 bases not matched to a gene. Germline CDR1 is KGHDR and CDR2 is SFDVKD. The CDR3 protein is CATSGPGTGTTGELFF. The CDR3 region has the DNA TGTGCCACCAGTGGCCCCGGGACAGGGACCACCGGGGAGCTGTTTTTT.

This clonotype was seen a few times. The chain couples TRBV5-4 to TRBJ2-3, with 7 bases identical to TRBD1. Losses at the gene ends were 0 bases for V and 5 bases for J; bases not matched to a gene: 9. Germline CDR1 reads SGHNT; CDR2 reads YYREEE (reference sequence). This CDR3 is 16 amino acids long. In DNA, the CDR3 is TGTGCCAGCAGCTTGGTAGGCAGGGGGTCCGTAGATACGCAGTATTTT. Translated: CASSLVGRGSVDTQYF.

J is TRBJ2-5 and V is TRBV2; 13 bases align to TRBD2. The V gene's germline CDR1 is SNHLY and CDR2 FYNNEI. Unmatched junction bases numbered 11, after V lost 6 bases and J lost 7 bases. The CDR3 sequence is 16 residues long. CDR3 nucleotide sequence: TGTGCCAGCAGCCCCCGGACTAGCGGGGGCCTCATGACCCAGTACTTC. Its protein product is CASSPRTSGGLMTQYF.

Here the CDR3 reads CASKVTGGTGELFF. The CDR3 nucleotides read TGTGCCAGCAAGGTGACAGGGGGCACCGGGGAGCTGTTTTTT. This rearrangement joins TRBV27 to TRBJ2-2; 9 nucleotides match TRBD1. Looked up from germline, CDR1 is MNHEY and CDR2 is SMNVEV (reference sequence). The V gene end was trimmed by 7 bases and the J gene end by 4 bases; junction bases not matched to a gene: 4. CDR3 length: 14 amino acids.

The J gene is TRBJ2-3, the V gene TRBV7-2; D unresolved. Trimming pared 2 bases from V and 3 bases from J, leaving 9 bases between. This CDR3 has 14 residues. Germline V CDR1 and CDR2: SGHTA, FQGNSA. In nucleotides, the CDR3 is TGTGCCAGCAGCTTATCCCCGACGACAGATACGCAGTATTTT. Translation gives CASSLSPTTDTQYF.

The CDR3 here is CASSYARTVRDNEQFF. The CDR3 DNA is TGCGCCAGCAGCTACGCGAGGACAGTAAGGGACAATGAGCAGTTCTTC. The chain couples TRBV5-1 to TRBJ2-1; TRBD1 might be the D (6 bases). This CDR3 contains 16 residues. Germline V gene lookup returns CDR1 SGHRS and CDR2 YFSETQ. Trimming left V 3 bases short and J 5 bases short, with 18 bases between.

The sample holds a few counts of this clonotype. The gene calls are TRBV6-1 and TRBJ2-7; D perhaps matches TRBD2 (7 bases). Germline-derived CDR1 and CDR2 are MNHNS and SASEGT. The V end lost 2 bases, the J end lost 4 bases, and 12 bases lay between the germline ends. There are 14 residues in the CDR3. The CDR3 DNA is TGTGCCAGCAGTGAAATGGCGGGGGCTTACGAGCAGTACTTC. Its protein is CASSEMAGAYEQYF.

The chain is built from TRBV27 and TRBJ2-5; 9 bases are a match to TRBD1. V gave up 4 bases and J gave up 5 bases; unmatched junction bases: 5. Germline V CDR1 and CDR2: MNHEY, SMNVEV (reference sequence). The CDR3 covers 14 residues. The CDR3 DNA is TGTGCCAGCAGTTCCCACAGGGGGCCGGAGACCCAGTACTTC. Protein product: CASSSHRGPETQYF.

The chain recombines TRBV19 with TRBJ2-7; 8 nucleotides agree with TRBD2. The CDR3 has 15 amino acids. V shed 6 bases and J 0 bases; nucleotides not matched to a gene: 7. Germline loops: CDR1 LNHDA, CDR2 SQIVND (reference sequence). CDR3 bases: TGTGCCAGTAGCCCGGGGGGGGAGGACTCCTACGAGCAGTACTTC. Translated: CASSPGGEDSYEQYF. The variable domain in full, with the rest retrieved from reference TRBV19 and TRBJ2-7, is DGGITQSPKYLFRKEGQNVTLSCEQNLNHDAMYWYRQDPGQGLRLIYYSQIVNDFQKGDIAEGYSVSREKKESFPLTVTSAQKNPTAFYLCASSPGGEDSYEQYFGPGTRLTVT.

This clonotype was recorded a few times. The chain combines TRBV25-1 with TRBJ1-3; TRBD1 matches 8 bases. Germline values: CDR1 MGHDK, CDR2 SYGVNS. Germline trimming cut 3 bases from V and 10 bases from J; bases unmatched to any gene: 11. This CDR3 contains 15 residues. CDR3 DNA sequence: TGTGCCAGCAGTGACCGGGACAGGCGAATCGGTACCATATATTTT. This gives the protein CASSDRDRRIGTIYF. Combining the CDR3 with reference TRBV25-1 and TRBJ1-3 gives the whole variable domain EADIYQTPRYLVIGTGKKITLECSQTMGHDKMYWYQQDPGMELHLIHYSYGVNSTEKGDLSSESTVSRIRTEHFPLTLESARPSHTSQYLCASSDRDRRIGTIYFGEGSWLTVV.